The rows below give T cell receptor beta chains drawn from one sample of a study of control samples from healthy donors and cancer patients. Method: immunoSEQ multiplex PCR; TCRdb's copy keeps in-frame clones and lacks some. The sample shows roughly 140,000 clones, more than 85% of them seen only once. Sequencing input: blood. The receptors stem from a man aged 50 to 60 in good health. Each CDR3 is given with its conserved first and last residue. The D gene is left open where the match is weak. A clone size is listed for some rows: how often the clone was seen (once, few, many), or a class if it is expanded.

j_call,v_call,clone_size,d_call,cdr3_aa,cdr3_nt
TRBJ1-1,TRBV5-1,NA,NA,CASREGVRSSNTEAFF,TGCGCCAGCAGGGAGGGTGTGAGGTCCTCAAACACTGAAGCTTTCTTT
TRBJ2-3,TRBV5-8,few,TRBD2,CASSLAALAGGSDTQYF,TGTGCCAGCAGCTTGGCCGCACTAGCGGGAGGTTCAGATACGCAGTATTTT
TRBJ2-2,TRBV11-2,NA,TRBD2,CASSSGGWGAGELFF,TGTGCCAGCAGCTCGGGAGGGTGGGGGGCCGGGGAGCTGTTTTTT
TRBJ2-3,TRBV5-4,NA,TRBD2,CASSSGASGPTRTDTQYF,TGTGCCAGCAGCTCAGGGGCTAGCGGGCCTACTCGCACAGATACGCAGTATTTT
TRBJ1-4,TRBV20-1,NA,NA,CSGPYGEKLFF,TGCAGTGGCCCGTATGGCGAAAAACTGTTTTTT
TRBJ1-2,TRBV3-1/TRBV3-2,NA,TRBD1,CASSRRTGERGYGYTF,TGTGCCAGCAGCCGCAGGACAGGGGAAAGGGGCTATGGCTACACCTTC
TRBJ2-4,TRBV20-1,NA,NA,CSASWRAKNIQYF,TGCAGTGCTAGTTGGAGGGCCAAAAACATTCAGTACTTC
TRBJ1-2,TRBV9,NA,TRBD1,CASSVGDRRYGYTF,TGTGCCAGCAGCGTAGGGGACAGACGGTATGGCTACACCTTC
TRBJ2-6,TRBV5-1,NA,NA,CASSLTGPTGGANVLTF,TGCGCCAGCAGCCTAACGGGGCCTACGGGTGGGGCCAACGTCCTGACTTTC
TRBJ2-2,TRBV6-4,NA,NA,CASRYTANTGELFF,TGTGCCAGCAGATACACTGCAAACACCGGGGAGCTGTTTTTT
TRBJ2-7,TRBV28,NA,NA,CASRLGGGDEQYF,TGTGCCAGCAGGTTGGGCGGGGGCGACGAGCAGTACTTC
TRBJ2-3,TRBV2,NA,NA,CASRAGITDTQYF,TGTGCCAGCAGGGCGGGGATCACAGATACGCAGTATTTT
TRBJ2-3,TRBV5-8,NA,TRBD2,CASSLGLAATTDTQYF,TGTGCCAGCAGCTTGGGACTAGCGGCTACCACAGATACGCAGTATTTT
TRBJ2-2,TRBV6-5,NA,NA,CASSSLLRGGTGELFF,TGTGCCAGCAGTTCCCTTTTGAGGGGCGGCACCGGGGAGCTGTTTTTT
TRBJ2-1,TRBV9,NA,NA,CASSPDWRVISRHEQFF,TGTGCCAGCAGCCCGGACTGGAGAGTAATCAGCCGCCATGAGCAGTTCTTC
TRBJ1-5,TRBV19,NA,TRBD1,CASSMGDRVHSNQPQHF,TGTGCCAGTAGTATGGGGGACAGGGTTCATAGCAATCAGCCCCAGCATTTT
TRBJ2-2,TRBV5-1,NA,TRBD2,CASSLASGRVGTGELFF,TGCGCCAGCAGCTTGGCTAGCGGGAGAGTAGGCACCGGGGAGCTGTTTTTT
TRBJ2-1,TRBV7-3,NA,TRBD2,CASSRTSGSSNEQFF,TGTGCCAGCAGCCGGACTAGCGGGAGCTCCAATGAGCAGTTCTTC
TRBJ1-6,TRBV10-2,NA,NA,CASSYGQSSYNSPLHF,TGCGCCAGCAGCTACGGACAGAGCTCCTATAATTCACCCCTCCACTTT
TRBJ2-7,TRBV5-1,NA,NA,CASSSDEQYF,TGCGCCAGCAGCTCAGACGAGCAGTACTTC
TRBJ1-5,TRBV6-1,NA,NA,CASSESVQGNRPQHF,TGTGCCAGCAGTGAAAGTGTTCAGGGAAACAGGCCCCAGCATTTT
TRBJ1-2,TRBV21-1,NA,NA,CASSRRGPYGYTF,TGTGCCAGCAGTCGAAGGGGGCCCTATGGCTACACCTTC
TRBJ1-3,TRBV13,NA,NA,CASSYRITGNTIYF,TGTGCCAGCAGCTACAGGATTACTGGAAACACCATATATTTT
TRBJ1-6,TRBV28,NA,NA,CASTGAPYNSPLHF,TGTGCCAGCACAGGTGCCCCCTATAATTCACCCCTCCACTTT
TRBJ1-2,TRBV27,NA,TRBD1,CASSLSMTGGQGYTF,TGTGCCAGCAGTTTATCGATGACAGGGGGCCAGGGCTACACCTTC